This TCR beta chain stems from a study of PD-1 blockade in classical Hodgkin lymphoma. Exposure to brentuximab vedotin varied, and each patient had relapsed following autologous stem cell transplantation. Measured with immunoSEQ multiplex PCR; TCRdb has only the in-frame clones, and not every one. The sample holds roughly 13,000 clones, more than 85% seen once. This TCR was recovered from a human donor with classical Hodgkin lymphoma. The input for sequencing was peripheral blood mononuclear cells (PBMCs), taken at baseline.

CDR3 protein: CASSVPLGFANTGELFF. CDR3 nucleotide sequence: TGTGCCAGCAGCGTGCCCCTCGGGTTCGCGAACACCGGGGAGCTGTTTTTT. The chain links TRBV9 to TRBJ2-2; D ambiguous. V was shortened by 2 bases and J by 0 bases, with 14 bases between the two germline ends. The CDR3 has 17 residues. Per germline, CDR1 SGDLS and CDR2 YYNGEE. The variable domain in full, with the rest retrieved from reference TRBV9 and TRBJ2-2, is DSGVTQTPKHLITATGQRVTLRCSPRSGDLSVYWYQQSLDQGLQFLIQYYNGEERAKGNILERFSAQQFPDLHSELNLSSLELGDSALYFCASSVPLGFANTGELFFGEGSRLTVL.